These T cell receptor beta chains were read from a single sample in a study of Graves' ophthalmopathy and Graves' hyperthyroidism. TCRdb reprocessed the multiplex PCR reads with MiXCR, giving one entry per CDR3 protein. The sample records about 400,000 distinct CDR3 sequences, 20% to 25% being singletons. The sequenced sample was peripheral blood. Receptors originate from a woman aged 18-29 years with stable Graves' hyperthyroidism. The CDR3 runs from the conserved cysteine through the conserved F or W. The order of the fields is J gene, clone size, V gene, D gene, CDR3 protein, CDR3 DNA. A D gene is named only where the DNA matches it firmly. Rows may omit the clone size; those that give it use once, few, many or a size class.

J: TRBJ2-5; size: few; V: TRBV20-1; D: NA; CDR3: CSAPLFTRGQETQYF; DNA: TGCAGTGCACCATTGTTTACCCGGGGCCAAGAGACCCAGTACTTC
J: TRBJ1-1; size: few; V: TRBV30; D: NA; CDR3: CAWTRGLNTEAFF; DNA: TGTGCCTGGACGCGCGGACTGAACACTGAAGCTTTCTTT
J: TRBJ1-6; size: few; V: TRBV28; D: TRBD1; CDR3: CASRVPTGGNSPLHF; DNA: TGTGCCAGCAGGGTACCGACAGGGGGAAATTCACCCCTCCACTTT
J: TRBJ2-5; size: NA; V: TRBV12-3/TRBV12-4; D: NA; CDR3: CASSLGHFQETQYF; DNA: TGTGCCAGCAGCTTAGGACACTTCCAAGAGACCCAGTACTTC
J: TRBJ2-7; size: many; V: TRBV6-5; D: TRBD1; CDR3: CASSYSWTGKNEQYF; DNA: TGTGCCAGCAGTTACTCTTGGACAGGGAAAAACGAGCAGTACTTC
J: TRBJ2-5; size: many; V: TRBV6-1; D: TRBD1; CDR3: CASSGGQGLAQYF; DNA: TGTGCCAGCAGTGGGGGACAGGGGTTGGCCCAGTACTTC
J: TRBJ2-7; size: NA; V: TRBV19; D: TRBD2; CDR3: CASSIGGLAGTYEQYF; DNA: TGTGCCAGTAGTATTGGGGGACTAGCGGGAACCTACGAGCAGTACTTC
J: TRBJ1-2; size: many; V: TRBV24-1; D: NA; CDR3: CATSDSDSYGYTF; DNA: TGTGCCACCAGTGATTCCGACAGTTATGGCTACACCTTC
J: TRBJ2-5; size: many; V: TRBV25-1; D: NA; CDR3: CASSVATSPGETQYF; DNA: TGTGCCAGCAGTGTAGCGACTAGTCCCGGGGAGACCCAGTACTTC
J: TRBJ2-5; size: many; V: TRBV20-1; D: NA; CDR3: CSARDRGSFRGETQYF; DNA: TGCAGTGCTAGAGATCGGGGCTCATTCCGAGGGGAGACCCAGTACTTC
J: TRBJ1-5; size: NA; V: TRBV20-1; D: NA; CDR3: CSATSARGEPQHF; DNA: TGCAGTGCTACCAGCGCCAGGGGAGAGCCCCAGCATTTT
J: TRBJ2-2; size: few; V: TRBV2; D: NA; CDR3: CASSAEGDAGELFF; DNA: TGTGCCAGCAGTGCAGAAGGGGATGCCGGGGAGCTGTTTTTT
J: TRBJ2-2; size: few; V: TRBV4-2; D: TRBD1; CDR3: CASSQDRWTGGYGELFF; DNA: TGTGCCAGCAGCCAAGATCGTTGGACAGGGGGATACGGGGAGCTGTTTTTT